The 19 T cell receptor beta chains given below trace back to one sample, sequenced in a study of T cell clones after liver transplantation (dated by TCRdb to between 2019 and 2020). The library came from the immunoSEQ multiplex PCR assay. The table comes from immuneACCESS by way of TCRdb, which keeps in-frame sequences with V and J called. Part of the clones is missing from these tables; in studies checked, under half for an unresolved V gene and the rest for unknown reasons. The sample profile shows fewer than 50,000 clones; roughly 86% of them were found once. More than 2% of the sample is held by the ten biggest clonotypes. The sample consisted of CD4+ T cells from blood, taken 24 months after liver transplant. Receptors originate from a human patient who received a liver transplant. After a transplant, some T cells may be the graft donor's own cells.

V gene TRBV30 combines with J gene TRBJ2-6; D possibly corresponds to TRBD2 (5 bases). Germline V gene sequence: CDR1 GTSNPN, CDR2 SVGIG (reference sequence). V lost 3 bases and J lost 4, with 13 bases in between. This CDR3 comprises 15 residues. The CDR3 DNA is TGTGCCTGGAGCCCCCGCGGGTACGGGGCCAACGTCCTGACTTTC. It translates to CAWSPRGYGANVLTF.

This chain connects TRBV7-9 to TRBJ2-5; 9 bases line up with TRBD2. Germline assignment: CDR1 SEHNR and CDR2 FQNEAQ (reference sequence). V lost 5 bases, J lost 5 bases, and 6 bases stayed unmatched. The CDR3 extends over 14 amino acids. CDR3 sequence: CASSRIAGGETQYF. The DNA of the CDR3 is TGTGCCAGCAGCCGTATTGCGGGGGGGGAGACCCAGTACTTC.

This clone was observed once. This chain connects TRBV7-2 to TRBJ1-5, with TRBD1 as a possible D gene (6 bases). In germline, CDR1 is SGHTA, CDR2 FQGNSA. V was cut by 5 bases and J by 0 bases, with 14 bases left in between. The CDR3 runs 16 residues. CDR3 loop: CASSPSTGYSNQPQHF. The CDR3 DNA follows: TGTGCCAGCAGCCCCTCGACAGGATATAGCAATCAGCCCCAGCATTTT.

The CDR3 here is CASLGLDYNSPLHF. CDR3 bases: TGTGCCAGCTTAGGGTTGGATTATAATTCACCCCTCCACTTT. The chain is built from TRBV6-6 and TRBJ1-6; D unclear. Germline V lookup: CDR1 MNHNY, CDR2 SVGAGI (reference sequence). CDR3 length: 14 amino acids. Trimming left V 8 bases short and J 4 bases short, with 12 bases between.

The chain has TRBV7-2 and TRBJ2-3; tentative D call: TRBD2 (6 bases). This CDR3 is 16 amino acids long. Germline-derived CDR1 and CDR2 are SGHTA and FQGNSA. Trimming took off 0 bases at V and 0 bases at J, with 10 bases between the two ends. For the CDR3, the DNA is TGTGCCAGCAGCTTAGCAGCTAGCGCGAGCACAGATACGCAGTATTTT. Encoded protein: CASSLAASASTDTQYF.

V and J are TRBV7-8 and TRBJ1-4, with D unresolved. Germline assignment: CDR1 SGHVS and CDR2 FQNEAQ. The CDR3 is 15 amino acids. The germline V and J ends were trimmed by 5 bases and 0 bases, with 10 bases remaining between them. The CDR3 reads CASSKEGSTNEKLFF. The CDR3 coding sequence is TGTGCCAGCAGCAAAGAAGGTTCAACTAATGAAAAACTGTTTTTT.

V and J are TRBV7-7 and TRBJ2-7; the D is unclear. With 2 bases removed from V and 7 bases from J, the gap between germline ends came to 6 bases. Germline V lookup: CDR1 SSHAT, CDR2 FNYEAQ (reference sequence). This CDR3 comprises 11 residues. CDR3 sequence: CASSLFPEQYF. In DNA, the CDR3 is TGTGCCAGCAGCTTATTCCCAGAGCAGTACTTC.

The chain combines TRBV19 with TRBJ1-3, with D unresolved. The CDR3 has 10 residues. Trimming removed 7 bases at V and 8 bases at J, with 6 bases between. Germline V gene data show CDR1 as LNHDA and CDR2 as SQIVND (reference sequence). CDR3 sequence reads: CASKQDTIYF. DNA of the CDR3: TGTGCCAGTAAGCAGGACACCATATATTTT.

The rearrangement links TRBV20-1 to TRBJ2-1; the match to TRBD2 covers 7 bases. The V gene's germline CDR1 is DFQATT and CDR2 SNEGSKA (reference sequence). V was pared by 3 bases and J by 7 bases, with 0 bases of the junction left unmatched. CDR3 length: 11 amino acids. The CDR3 here is CSARGGNEQFF. CDR3 DNA sequence: TGCAGTGCTAGGGGGGGGAATGAGCAGTTCTTC.

This clone was seen only once. This chain connects TRBV9 to TRBJ2-7; 7 nucleotides match TRBD1. The ends lost 4 bases at V and 1 base at J; junction bases unmatched: 5. Looked up from germline, CDR1 is SGDLS and CDR2 is YYNGEE. The CDR3 spans 14 residues. As DNA, the CDR3 is TGTGCCAGCAGCCCGGGACAGATTTCCTACGAGCAGTACTTC. This sequence encodes CASSPGQISYEQYF.

The chain joins TRBV19 to TRBJ2-1; the match to TRBD2 covers 8 bases. Germline V gene sequence: CDR1 LNHDA, CDR2 SQIVND (reference sequence). The CDR3 contains 17 residues. J was trimmed by 0 bases and V by 5 bases; bases with no gene match: 9. This CDR3 reads CASSSLTSAYSYNEQFF. In DNA, the CDR3 is TGTGCCAGTAGTTCATTGACTAGCGCTTACTCCTACAATGAGCAGTTCTTC.

This chain joins TRBV18 and TRBJ2-2; D might be TRBD1 (5 bases). The CDR3 covers 15 residues. The germline V gene encodes CDR1 KGHSH and CDR2 LQKENI. V lost 1 base, J lost 3 bases, and 9 bases lay in between. DNA of the CDR3: TGTGCCAGCTCACCACGCCAAGGGGACACCGGGGAGCTGTTTTTT. Amino acid sequence: CASSPRQGDTGELFF.

The chain is built from TRBV7-2 and TRBJ2-7, with D maybe TRBD2 (5 bases). The CDR3 loop spans 14 amino acids. Germline CDR1 SGHTA, CDR2 FQGNSA. The V gene lost 5 bases and the J gene lost 3 bases, with 14 bases spanning the gap. CDR3 DNA: TGTGCCAGCAGCCCCCCCCCTCGGGGCTACGAGCAGTACTTC. It is translated as CASSPPPRGYEQYF.

V usage is TRBV5-6 and J usage is TRBJ1-6, with D possibly matching TRBD1 (5 bases). The CDR3 covers 15 residues. Germline CDR1 and CDR2: SGHDT and YYEEEE. V lost 0 bases to trimming and J lost 8 bases, with 12 bases between them. The CDR3 reads CASSLEAGWDSPLHF. The CDR3 DNA reads as TGTGCCAGCAGCTTGGAGGCAGGGTGGGATTCACCCCTCCACTTT.

The rearrangement uses TRBV7-9 and TRBJ2-6; D unclear. This CDR3 is 15 amino acids long. CDR1 is SEHNR and CDR2 is FQNEAQ in the germline V gene (reference sequence). V lost 3 bases, J lost 2 bases, and 8 bases lay in between. The CDR3 DNA sequence: TGTGCCAGCAGCTTTTTAGGAGCTGGGGCCAACGTCCTGACTTTC. Protein: CASSFLGAGANVLTF.

The rearrangement links TRBV6-6 to TRBJ1-6; D unresolved. Per germline, CDR1 MNHNY and CDR2 SVGAGI (reference sequence). Trimming pared 6 bases from V and 4 bases from J, leaving 10 bases between. The CDR3 sequence is 14 residues long. The CDR3 DNA is TGTGCCAGCAGCCAAGAGGGTTATAATTCACCCCTCCACTTT. This gives the protein CASSQEGYNSPLHF.

This clone was recorded only once. This chain joins TRBV28 and TRBJ2-7; no definite D call. In germline, CDR1 is MDHEN, CDR2 SYDVKM. Trimming stripped 5 bases from V and 2 bases from J, with 10 bases between. This CDR3 is 13 amino acids long. The CDR3 DNA follows: TGTGCCAGCAGTGACGGAAATCCCTACGAGCAGTACTTC. This gives the protein CASSDGNPYEQYF.

J is TRBJ2-2 and V is TRBV5-1; no clear D. CDR1 SGHRS and CDR2 YFSETQ come from the germline V gene. Trimming stripped 4 bases from V and 0 bases from J, with 13 bases between. The CDR3 is 16 amino acids. CDR3 in DNA: TGCGCCAGCAGCCTAGAGGATACGCCGAACACCGGGGAGCTGTTTTTT. This translates into CASSLEDTPNTGELFF.

The gene calls are TRBV14 and TRBJ2-2, with 8 bases matching TRBD1. CDR1 and CDR2 (germline): SGHDN, FVKESK. The CDR3 runs to 13 residues. Trimming at V came to 7 bases and at J to 7 bases, leaving 5 bases not matched to a gene. Written as DNA, the CDR3 is TGTGCCAGCACGACAGGGGAAGGCGGGGAGCTGTTTTTT. This gives the protein CASTTGEGGELFF.